This is a list of T cell receptor beta chains from one sample in a study of blood T cell repertoires in COVID-19. Here immunoSEQ multiplex PCR was the method, and the copy in TCRdb shows in-frame clones only, minus some. Here the sample spans about 240,000 clones, 85% being singletons. Sequencing was done on a sample of peripheral blood. Receptors originate from a man aged 45-60 years with COVID-19, enrolled during active disease. CDR3s include the opening cysteine and the closing phenylalanine or tryptophan. Fields, in order: clone size, V gene, J gene, D gene, CDR3 protein, CDR3 DNA. D genes are given only for firm matches. The size entry is marked missing in some rows and otherwise reads once, few, many or a size class.

>once|TRBV9|TRBJ2-5|NA
CASGSTPETQYF
TGTGCCAGCGGCAGTACCCCTGAGACCCAGTACTTC
>NA|TRBV12-5|TRBJ2-7|TRBD1
CASGPGQGYEQYF
TGTGCTAGTGGTCCGGGACAGGGCTACGAGCAGTACTTC
>NA|TRBV18|TRBJ1-1|TRBD1
CASSPPGQGIGTEAFF
TGTGCCAGCTCACCACCGGGACAGGGTATTGGCACTGAAGCTTTCTTT
>NA|TRBV5-1|TRBJ1-1|NA
CASSPQPKAGTEAFF
TGCGCCAGCAGCCCCCAACCTAAAGCGGGCACTGAAGCTTTCTTT
>NA|TRBV7-9|TRBJ1-4|NA
CASTRGGANEKLFF
TGTGCCAGCACCCGGGGAGGGGCCAATGAAAAACTGTTTTTT
>NA|TRBV5-1|TRBJ1-2|NA
CASSPSGDYGYTF
TGCGCCAGCAGCCCGTCGGGGGACTATGGCTACACCTTC
>NA|TRBV28|TRBJ1-4|NA
CASSFGSNNEKLFF
TGTGCCAGCAGTTTTGGGAGCAATAATGAAAAACTGTTTTTT
>many|TRBV11-2|TRBJ1-3|NA
CASSSAVGGNTIYF
TGTGCCAGCAGCTCGGCGGTCGGGGGAAACACCATATATTTT
>NA|TRBV5-6|TRBJ1-1|NA
CASSLGRRNTEAFF
TGTGCCAGCAGCTTGGGCCGGAGGAACACTGAAGCTTTCTTT
>NA|TRBV2|TRBJ1-5|TRBD1
CASSVGQGPYSNQPQHF
TGTGCCAGCAGTGTCGGACAGGGGCCGTATAGCAATCAGCCCCAGCATTTT
>NA|TRBV5-5|TRBJ1-2|TRBD1
CASSPGTGVKYGYTF
TGTGCCAGCAGCCCCGGGACAGGGGTTAAGTATGGCTACACCTTC
>NA|TRBV18|TRBJ2-3|NA
CASSPDRSTDTQYF
TGTGCCAGCTCCCCGGACAGATCCACAGATACGCAGTATTTT
>NA|TRBV6-5|TRBJ1-3|NA
CASTSGVSGNTIYF
TGTGCCAGCACTTCAGGGGTCTCTGGAAACACCATATATTTT
>NA|TRBV5-1|TRBJ1-2|NA
CASSLERQSYGYTF
TGCGCCAGCAGCTTGGAGCGGCAGTCCTATGGCTACACCTTC
>NA|TRBV28|TRBJ1-1|NA
CASSLGGTGNTEAFF
TGTGCCAGCAGCTTGGGGGGAACGGGGAACACTGAAGCTTTCTTT
>NA|TRBV24-1|TRBJ1-1|NA
CATRAGATNTEAFF
TGTGCCACCAGAGCAGGGGCGACGAACACTGAAGCTTTCTTT
>NA|TRBV19|TRBJ2-2|NA
CASSISLSTGELFF
TGTGCCAGTAGTATTTCTCTTTCCACCGGGGAGCTGTTTTTT
>NA|TRBV19|TRBJ2-7|TRBD1
CASSIGQGGYEQYF
TGTGCCAGTAGTATCGGACAGGGGGGGTACGAGCAGTACTTC
>NA|TRBV13|TRBJ2-7|TRBD1
CASSLGATGDFYEQYF
TGTGCCAGCAGCTTAGGGGCAACAGGGGATTTCTACGAGCAGTACTTC
>few|TRBV13|TRBJ2-1|TRBD2
CASTPTSGLYNEQFF
TGTGCCAGCACCCCGACTAGCGGACTGTACAATGAGCAGTTCTTC
>few|TRBV6-2/TRBV6-3|TRBJ2-7|NA
CASSDPRGTYEQYF
TGTGCCAGCAGTGACCCTCGGGGTACCTACGAGCAGTACTTC
>NA|TRBV6-5|TRBJ2-1|TRBD1
CASSYPDRDNEQFF
TGTGCCAGCAGTTATCCCGACAGGGACAATGAGCAGTTCTTC
>NA|TRBV10-3|TRBJ2-7|TRBD1
CATKGQGEEQYF
TGTGCCACCAAAGGACAGGGCGAAGAGCAGTACTTC
>NA|TRBV4-2|TRBJ1-1|NA
CASSLHPQGSNTEAFF
TGTGCCAGCAGCCTTCACCCACAGGGTTCGAACACTGAAGCTTTCTTT
>NA|TRBV5-4|TRBJ2-5|TRBD2
CASGLAGKETQYF
TGTGCCAGCGGACTAGCGGGGAAAGAGACCCAGTACTTC
>few|TRBV4-1|TRBJ1-1|NA
CASSQVTGDNEAFF
TGCGCCAGCAGCCAAGTGACTGGGGACAATGAAGCTTTCTTT
>NA|TRBV7-2|TRBJ1-5|NA
CASHNYRSNQPQHF
TGTGCCAGCCACAACTATCGGAGCAATCAGCCCCAGCATTTT
>NA|TRBV5-4|TRBJ2-3|NA
CASSLANRQTDTQYF
TGTGCCAGCAGCTTGGCGAACAGGCAAACAGATACGCAGTATTTT
>NA|TRBV30|TRBJ1-4|NA
CAWGGSSPNEKLFF
TGTGCCTGGGGGGGCTCGTCCCCTAATGAAAAACTGTTTTTT
>NA|TRBV19|TRBJ1-3|NA
CASSTGQMWDTIYF
TGTGCCAGTAGTACCGGACAGATGTGGGACACCATATATTTT
>NA|TRBV4-1|TRBJ2-7|TRBD2
CASSHWTSGGPSSYEQYF
TGCGCCAGCAGCCACTGGACTAGCGGGGGCCCTAGCTCCTACGAGCAGTACTTC
>NA|TRBV7-9|TRBJ2-7|TRBD1
CASSPGQGFYEQYF
TGTGCCAGCAGCCCTGGACAGGGTTTCTACGAGCAGTACTTC
>NA|TRBV4-3|TRBJ2-1|NA
CASSRQQGTLNEQFF
TGCGCCAGCAGCCGACAGCAGGGGACGCTCAATGAGCAGTTCTTC
>NA|TRBV30|TRBJ2-5|TRBD1
CAWDRGGETQYF
TGTGCCTGGGACAGGGGGGGAGAGACCCAGTACTTC
>NA|TRBV5-1|TRBJ2-7|NA
CASSLPDRTYEQYF
TGCGCCAGCAGCCTACCCGACAGGACCTACGAGCAGTACTTC
>NA|TRBV6-2/TRBV6-3|TRBJ1-2|TRBD1
CASSWDRDYGYTF
TGTGCCAGCAGTTGGGACAGGGACTATGGCTACACCTTC
>NA|TRBV5-1|TRBJ2-1|NA
CASTLEGHASSYNEQFF
TGCGCCAGCACCCTGGAAGGACACGCGAGCTCCTACAATGAGCAGTTCTTC
>NA|TRBV9|TRBJ1-5|TRBD1
CASSLGGTNQPQHF
TGTGCCAGCAGTCTAGGGGGCACCAATCAGCCCCAGCATTTT
>NA|TRBV28|TRBJ1-2|TRBD1
CASSTTTGSINYGYTF
TGTGCCAGCAGTACGACGACAGGGTCGATAAACTATGGCTACACCTTC
>NA|TRBV7-8|TRBJ1-4|NA
CASSLAHGEKLFF
TGTGCCAGCAGCTTAGCTCACGGGGAAAAACTGTTTTTT
>NA|TRBV5-1|TRBJ2-2|NA
CASRGGVNTGELFF
TGCGCCAGCAGGGGCGGGGTGAACACCGGGGAGCTGTTTTTT
>NA|TRBV10-3|TRBJ1-5|TRBD1
CAISEDREQPQHF
TGTGCCATCAGTGAGGACAGGGAGCAGCCCCAGCATTTT
>NA|TRBV7-8|TRBJ2-1|TRBD2
CASSLRTSGAFGDNEQFF
TGTGCCAGCAGCCTCCGGACTAGCGGGGCCTTCGGGGACAATGAGCAGTTCTTC
>NA|TRBV2|TRBJ2-4|NA
CASRSGYKNIQYF
TGTGCCAGCAGATCGGGGTACAAAAACATTCAGTACTTC
>NA|TRBV24-1|TRBJ1-2|TRBD1
CATSDPGQNYGYTF
TGTGCCACCAGTGACCCGGGACAGAACTATGGCTACACCTTC
>NA|TRBV5-1|TRBJ2-2|TRBD1
CASSLARGQGLSGELFF
TGCGCCAGCAGCTTGGCCAGGGGACAGGGATTGTCCGGGGAGCTGTTTTTT
>NA|TRBV27|TRBJ2-3|TRBD2
CASNALKFSSGGLQDTQYF
TGTGCCAGCAATGCCCTGAAGTTTTCTAGCGGGGGCCTACAAGATACGCAGTATTTT
>NA|TRBV24-1|TRBJ2-5|NA
CATSDSIPGIQETQYF
TGTGCCACCAGTGATTCCATACCGGGAATCCAAGAGACCCAGTACTTC
>NA|TRBV11-1|TRBJ1-1|NA
CASSPERFTAEAFF
TGTGCCAGCAGCCCCGAACGGTTTACGGCTGAAGCTTTCTTT
>NA|TRBV4-2|TRBJ2-7|TRBD2
CASSQSGGGRAYEQYF
TGTGCCAGCAGCCAATCGGGCGGGGGTCGCGCCTACGAGCAGTACTTC
>few|TRBV28|TRBJ1-1|NA
CASSLAPARAFF
TGTGCCAGCAGTTTGGCTCCCGCCCGAGCTTTCTTT
>NA|TRBV19|TRBJ2-7|TRBD1
CASSAPGQGATYEQYF
TGTGCCAGTAGTGCACCGGGACAGGGGGCTACCTACGAGCAGTACTTC
>NA|TRBV15|TRBJ1-5|TRBD1
CATSSAGGSPQHF
TGTGCCACCAGCAGCGCAGGGGGAAGCCCCCAGCATTTT
>few|TRBV7-2|TRBJ2-1|NA
CASTYYLSSYNEQFF
TGTGCCAGCACATATTACCTGAGCTCCTACAATGAGCAGTTCTTC
>NA|TRBV7-9|TRBJ2-1|NA
CASSRTAPLRSYNEQFF
TGTGCCAGCAGTAGGACAGCACCCCTTCGCTCCTACAATGAGCAGTTCTTC